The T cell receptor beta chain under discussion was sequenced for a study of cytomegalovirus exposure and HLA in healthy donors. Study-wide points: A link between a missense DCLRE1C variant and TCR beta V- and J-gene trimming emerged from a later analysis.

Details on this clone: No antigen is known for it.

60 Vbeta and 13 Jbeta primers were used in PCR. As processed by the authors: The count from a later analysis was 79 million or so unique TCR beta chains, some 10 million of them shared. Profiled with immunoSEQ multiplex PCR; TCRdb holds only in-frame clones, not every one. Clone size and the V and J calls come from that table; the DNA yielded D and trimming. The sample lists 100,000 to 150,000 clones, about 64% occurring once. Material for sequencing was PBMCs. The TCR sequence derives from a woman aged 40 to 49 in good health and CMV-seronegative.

Here the CDR3 reads CASSLNRGGAGIQYF. The CDR3 bases are TGTGCCAGCAGCTTAAACCGCGGGGGGGCAGGCATTCAGTACTTC. The J gene is TRBJ2-4, the V gene TRBV7-2, with TRBD2 identical over 9 bases. Germline V CDR1 and CDR2: SGHTA, FQGNSA. The CDR3 runs to 15 residues. Trimming at V came to 2 bases and at J to 9 bases, leaving 8 bases not matched to a gene.